Listed here is a single T cell receptor beta chain. This clonotype has a count of ten or more. The antigen this receptor binds is unknown. Per-base quality was not reported, and no clone a single base away is much larger than it. The CDR1 and CDR2 encoded by the germline V gene (reference sequence) are LNHDA and SQIVND. The CDR3 has 12 amino acids, counting the end cysteine and phenylalanine. Solely the CDR3 DNA is kept, with 36 bases framed from the first base. V is reduced by 7 bases and J by 6 bases, leaving a spacing of 9 bases between them. Profiling of TCR beta VDJ combinations and CDR3 sequences used genomic DNA as the template. An Illumina HiSeq 2000 was used for TCR repertoire sequencing. The authors processed their data as follows. Repertoire assessment relied on Simpson's diversity index, CDR3 size and DJ length profiles, and TRBV/TRBJ rearrangement plots. Whichever DNA sequence was most abundant in the deep sequencing data was defined as the immunodominant clone. CDR3 amino acid sequences were checked for sharing between subjects and were compared against published repertoires and the VDJdb database. TCRdb's own reprocessing of the public reads used fastp at Q25 and MiXCR and kept productive beta chains. CDR3 protein sequences are deduplicated, and each keeps its most common genes and DNA. These V and J calls derive from TCRdb rather than the authors' analysis. In this sample the table shows 450,000 to 600,000 distinct CDR3 sequences, about a third of which occur a single time. The top ten clones comprise less than 0.85% of the sample.

This entry is derived from a study of CD8+CD57+ T cells in acquired aplastic anemia (dated by TCRdb to the late 2010s). Concerning the study at large: Extracted DNA from sorted CD4+ and CD8+ cells averaged about 3 ug, ranging from about 0.19 to 30 ug. A CD8+CD57+ expansion meant a frequency higher than the mean frequency seen in healthy subjects.

Flow cytometry had shown CD8+CD57+ cell expansion in the patients selected for sequencing. Severe acquired aplastic anemia was diagnosed in all patients according to International Study of Aplastic Anemia and Agranulocytosis and Camitta criteria. At the time blood was sampled, none of the patients had received any therapy. TCR repertoires of sorted CD4+ and CD8+ blood T cells from severe aplastic anemia patients and healthy subjects were deep-sequenced in the study. Patients were enrolled under clinicaltrials.gov protocols 00001620, 01623167, 00001397, 00071045, 00081523 and 00961064 in the USA. Ficoll-Paque density gradient centrifugation was used to isolate peripheral blood mononuclear cells. Before DNA was extracted, CD4+ and CD8+ T cells were sorted using either FACS or magnetic beads. The investigation overall reported the following: CD8+ Simpson's diversity did not differ significantly between patients and healthy controls (P=0.060). Although roughly 29 CD8+ CDR3 sequences were shared by patients and controls, these sequences appeared highly expressed in patients and within the immunodominant clones of patients.

The V and J genes are TRBV19 and TRBJ2-2, with the D gene uncertain. The receptor's source is a human donor with aplastic anemia. The sequenced material came from sorted CD4+, CD8+, or CD8+CD57+ T cells (not recorded which) from PBMCs. The nucleotide sequence is TGTGCCAGTATTTCGTACGCCGGGGAGCTGTTTTTT. It specifies CASISYAGELFF.